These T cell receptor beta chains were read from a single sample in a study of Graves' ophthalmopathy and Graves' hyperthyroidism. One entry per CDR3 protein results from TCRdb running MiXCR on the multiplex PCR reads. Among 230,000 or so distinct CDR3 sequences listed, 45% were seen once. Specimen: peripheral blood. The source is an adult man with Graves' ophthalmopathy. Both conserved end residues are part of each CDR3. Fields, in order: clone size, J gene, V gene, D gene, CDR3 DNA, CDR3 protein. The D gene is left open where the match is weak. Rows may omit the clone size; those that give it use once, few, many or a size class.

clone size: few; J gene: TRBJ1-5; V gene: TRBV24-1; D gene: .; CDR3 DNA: TGTGCCACCCAGACAGGTATTAATCAGCCCCAGCATTTT; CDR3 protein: CATQTGINQPQHF
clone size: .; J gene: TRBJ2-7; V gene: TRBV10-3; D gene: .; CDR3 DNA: TGTGCCAGTACTGACAGGAACTACGAGCAGTACTTC; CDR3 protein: CASTDRNYEQYF
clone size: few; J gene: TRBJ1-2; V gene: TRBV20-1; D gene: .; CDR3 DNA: TGCAGTGCTAGGAATCTGGGGGTGGCCTATGGCTACACCTTC; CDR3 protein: CSARNLGVAYGYTF
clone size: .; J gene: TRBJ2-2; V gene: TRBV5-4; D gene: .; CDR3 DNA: TGTGCCAGCAGCCAAGAGAGGGGGGACACCGGGGAGCTGTTTTTT; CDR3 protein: CASSQERGDTGELFF
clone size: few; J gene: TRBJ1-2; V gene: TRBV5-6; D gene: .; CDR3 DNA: TGTGCCAGCTGGGGAGGCTATGGCTACACCTTC; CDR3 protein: CASWGGYGYTF
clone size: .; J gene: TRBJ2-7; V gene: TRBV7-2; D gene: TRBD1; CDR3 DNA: TGTGCCGGCAGGGACAGCACCTACGAGCAGTACTTC; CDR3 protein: CAGRDSTYEQYF
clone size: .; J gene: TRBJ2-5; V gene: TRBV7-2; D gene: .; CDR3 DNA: TGTGCCAGCAGTATAGGGGGGGGGGCTTGGGAGACCCAGTACTTC; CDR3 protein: CASSIGGGAWETQYF
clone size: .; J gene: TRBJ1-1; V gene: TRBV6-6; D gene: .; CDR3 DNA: TGTGCCAGCAGTTACTCGGGGGGTGGACTCTTT; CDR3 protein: CASSYSGGGLF
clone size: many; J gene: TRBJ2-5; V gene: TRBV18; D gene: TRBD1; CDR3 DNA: TGTGCCAGCAGCCCTGGACAGGGGGAGACCCAGTACTTC; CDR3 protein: CASSPGQGETQYF
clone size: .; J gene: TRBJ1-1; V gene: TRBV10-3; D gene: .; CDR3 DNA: TGTGCCATCAGTGACCTGGACCCCGAAGCCTTCTTT; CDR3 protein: CAISDLDPEAFF
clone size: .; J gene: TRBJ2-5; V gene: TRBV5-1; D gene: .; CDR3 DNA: TGCGCCAGCGGCGGAGAGGGAGAGACCCAGTACTTC; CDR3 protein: CASGGEGETQYF
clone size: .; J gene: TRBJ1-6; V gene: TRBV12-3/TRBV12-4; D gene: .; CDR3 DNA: TGTGCCAGCAGGTTGAGAGATACATTGTCACCCCTCCACTTT; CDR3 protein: CASRLRDTLSPLHF
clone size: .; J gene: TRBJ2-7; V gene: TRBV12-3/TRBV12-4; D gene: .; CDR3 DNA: TGTGCCAGCAGTTCTGGCCGGCTGAACGAGCAGTACTTC; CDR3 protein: CASSSGRLNEQYF
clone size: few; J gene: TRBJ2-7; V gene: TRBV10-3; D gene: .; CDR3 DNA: TGTGCCATCAGTGAGGTAGCCGGGACCTCGTACGAGCAGTACTTC; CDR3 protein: CAISEVAGTSYEQYF
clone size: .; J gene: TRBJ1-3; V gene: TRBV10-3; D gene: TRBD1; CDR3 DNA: TGTGCCATCAGCGGACAGGGGACTGGAAACACCATATATTTT; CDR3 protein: CAISGQGTGNTIYF
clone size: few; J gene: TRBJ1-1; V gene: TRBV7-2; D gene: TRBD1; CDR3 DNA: TGTGCCAGCGGACAGGGGGTCGGCACTGAAGCTTTCTTT; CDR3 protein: CASGQGVGTEAFF
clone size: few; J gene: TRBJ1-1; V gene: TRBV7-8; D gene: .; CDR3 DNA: TGTGCCAGCAGCTTATTCCCGGACACCGAAGCTTTCTTT; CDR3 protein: CASSLFPDTEAFF
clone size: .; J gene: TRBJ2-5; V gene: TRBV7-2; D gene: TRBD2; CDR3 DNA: TGTGCCAGCACCGCCCGGGGGGGCCGGGGGGAGACCCAGTACTTC; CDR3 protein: CASTARGGRGETQYF
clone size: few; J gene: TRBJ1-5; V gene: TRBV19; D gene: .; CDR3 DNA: TGTGCCAGTAGTAAAGGACAGCTCAATCAGCCCCAGCATTTT; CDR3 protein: CASSKGQLNQPQHF
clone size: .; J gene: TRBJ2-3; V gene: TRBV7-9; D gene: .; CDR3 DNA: TGTGCCAGCAGCTTAGGGACTATGGCGTTCTCAGATACGCAGTATTTT; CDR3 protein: CASSLGTMAFSDTQYF
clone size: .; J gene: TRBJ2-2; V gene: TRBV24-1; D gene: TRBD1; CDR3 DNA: TGTGCCACCAGTGATACCGGGACAGGGTTGACTGGGGAGCTGTTTTTT; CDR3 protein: CATSDTGTGLTGELFF
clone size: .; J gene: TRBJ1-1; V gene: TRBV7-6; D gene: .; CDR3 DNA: TGTGCCAGCAGCTTAAGCCAGGGCACTGAAGCTTTCTTT; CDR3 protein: CASSLSQGTEAFF